This TCR beta chain was recovered during a study of T cell repertoires in cytomegalovirus infection. TCRdb used MiXCR to reprocess the reads, holding one entry per CDR3 protein. The data hold 90,000 to 120,000 distinct CDR3 sequences, with under 50% observed a single time. Of note for this clonotype: Its cognate antigen is unknown.

This clonotype was obtained from a human donor in good health (CMV status not recorded). Some clones in this sample may be carry-over from other donors' samples. The source was CD8+ T cells from cultured PBMCs, collected from culture after CMV antigen stimulation.

Here the CDR3 reads CASSPLYNTEAFF. CDR3 DNA sequence: TGTGCCAGCAGCCCCCTTTATAACACTGAAGCTTTCTTT. The rearrangement joins TRBV12-3 or TRBV12-4 to TRBJ1-1; D is uncertain. The ends were cut back, 6 bases at V and 2 bases at J, with 10 bases in the middle. The CDR3 length is 13 residues.